These T cell receptor beta chains were read from a single sample in a study of shared clonotypes between healthy human individuals. Data came from immunoSEQ multiplex PCR; TCRdb stores just in-frame clones and leaves some out. The profile shows 85,000 to 100,000 clones, 60% to 70% of them singletons. The sequenced sample consisted of memory CD8+ T cells sorted from blood. These receptors all stem from a man aged 25-40 years in good health. Each CDR3 is given with its conserved first and last residue. A D gene is named only where the DNA matches it firmly. The size entry is marked missing in some rows and otherwise reads once, few, many or a size class.

CDR3 DNA	CDR3 protein	D gene	CDR3 length	V gene	clone size	J gene
TGTGCCAGCAGTGCCGTACAGGAGGCCTATGGCTACACCTTC	CASSAVQEAYGYTF	NA	14	TRBV6-1	NA	TRBJ1-2
TGCGCCAGCAGTCAGGGATTGAACACTGAAGCTTTCTTT	CASSQGLNTEAFF	NA	13	TRBV23-1	NA	TRBJ1-1
TGTGCCAGCAGCTTAGCTAGCGGGAGTTCCAACGAGCAGTACTTC	CASSLASGSSNEQYF	TRBD2	15	TRBV7-8	NA	TRBJ2-7
TGTGCCAGCAGTGAAGCCAGGAACAATGAGCAGTTCTTC	CASSEARNNEQFF	NA	13	TRBV2	NA	TRBJ2-1
TGTGCCAGCAGTACAGCGAACACCGGGGAGCTGTTTTTT	CASSTANTGELFF	NA	13	TRBV6-4	NA	TRBJ2-2
TGTGCCAGCAGCTTAGTACACCTATACGAGCAGTACTTC	CASSLVHLYEQYF	NA	13	TRBV7-6	NA	TRBJ2-7
TGTGCCAGCAGCTTAACCGGGGGGCTGGAGGAGCAGTTCTTC	CASSLTGGLEEQFF	NA	14	TRBV7-3	NA	TRBJ2-1
TGTGCCAGCAGTGGGAAGTGGGCGAGCTCCTACAATGAGCAGTTCTTC	CASSGKWASSYNEQFF	NA	16	TRBV27	NA	TRBJ2-1
TGTGCCAGCAGTTTAGGGACCAGATCAAGAGATACGCAGTATTTT	CASSLGTRSRDTQYF	NA	15	TRBV27	NA	TRBJ2-3
TGTGCCAGCAGCTTAGCGCGGGCTAGCGACACAGATACGCAGTATTTT	CASSLARASDTDTQYF	NA	16	TRBV7-9	NA	TRBJ2-3
TGTGCCTGGAGTGTAGACTCCGGGGCGGCCCAGTACTTC	CAWSVDSGAAQYF	NA	13	TRBV30	once	TRBJ2-5
TGTGCCAGCAGGACGGGACTAGCGGGAGGGACCGGGGAGCTGTTTTTT	CASRTGLAGGTGELFF	TRBD2	16	TRBV7-9	few	TRBJ2-2
TGTGCCAGCAGTGACAGGGACAGGGGGCTTGATGGCTACACCTTC	CASSDRDRGLDGYTF	TRBD1	15	TRBV6-1	NA	TRBJ1-2
TGTGCCAGTAGTAAGCGGGAGGGCCGGGTTGAGCAGTTCTTC	CASSKREGRVEQFF	TRBD2	14	TRBV19	NA	TRBJ2-1
TGCGCCAGCAGCCGGGACACCACGAACACTGAAGCTTTCTTT	CASSRDTTNTEAFF	NA	14	TRBV10-1	few	TRBJ1-1
TGTGCCACCAGCAGAGAGTATAACAATCAGCCCCAGCATTTT	CATSREYNNQPQHF	NA	14	TRBV15	medium-sized	TRBJ1-5
TGTGCCAGCAGCGAGGGGGGCAGACTTACGAACACCGGGGAGCTGTTTTTT	CASSEGGRLTNTGELFF	NA	17	TRBV9	NA	TRBJ2-2
TGTGCCATCAGTGCCTGGACAGAGTTGAACACTGAAGCTTTCTTT	CAISAWTELNTEAFF	NA	15	TRBV10-3	few	TRBJ1-1
TGTGCCAGCAGTTTAGCGGTGTCAGGGACCGGGGAGCTGTTTTTT	CASSLAVSGTGELFF	NA	15	TRBV6-1	NA	TRBJ2-2
TGTGCCAGCAGCCTTAAAGGCACTCCCTCCTACAATGAGCAGTTCTTC	CASSLKGTPSYNEQFF	NA	16	TRBV7-3	NA	TRBJ2-1
TGTGCCAGCAGTGAAGACTCCGGACTAGCGGGAGAGTCCGGGGAGCTGTTTTTT	CASSEDSGLAGESGELFF	TRBD2	18	TRBV6-4	many	TRBJ2-2
TGTGCCAGCAGCTTTGTTGCGGGAGGGTACTACGAGCAGTACTTC	CASSFVAGGYYEQYF	TRBD2	15	TRBV5-4	NA	TRBJ2-7
TGCGCCAGCAGCCAAGAAGGGCACCCACCGGCGAATGAGCAGTTCTTC	CASSQEGHPPANEQFF	NA	16	TRBV4-3	once	TRBJ2-1
TGCGCCACGTCGGCTACGTCCTACAATGAGCAGTTCTTC	CATSATSYNEQFF	NA	13	TRBV5-1	NA	TRBJ2-1
TGTGCCAGCAGTCCAAGAACCACAGATACGCAGTATTTT	CASSPRTTDTQYF	NA	13	TRBV11-2	NA	TRBJ2-3
TGTGCCAGTAGTATGGGCGGGCTTGCCTACGAGCAGTACTTC	CASSMGGLAYEQYF	NA	14	TRBV19	NA	TRBJ2-7